These 10 T cell receptor beta chains were all obtained from the same sample, sequenced in a study of neurological immune-mediated disorders. MiXCR, applied by TCRdb to the 5' RACE reads, yields one record per CDR3 protein. The profile shows over 65,000 distinct CDR3 sequences, roughly 9.5% of them singletons. The sequenced sample was PBMCs. The receptors stem from a man aged 45-60 years in good health.

This clonotype was counted ten times or more. J is TRBJ2-6 and V is TRBV21-1; the table's D call of TRBD1 was not tested on the DNA. TRBV21-1 is termed a pseudogene. The CDR3 runs 18 residues. The CDR3 nucleotides are TGTGCCAGCAGCACTGCTGACAGGGAATACTCTGGGGCCAACGTCCTGACTTTC. This sequence encodes CASSTADREYSGANVLTF.

The chain employs TRBV28 and TRBJ2-3; no clear D gene. Germline V gene data show CDR1 as MDHEN and CDR2 as SYDVKM. CDR3 length: 15 amino acids. Between the trimmed V and J ends, which lost 2 bases and 1 base, there was a span of 10 bases. The CDR3 spells CASSLTAARTDTQYF. Written as DNA, the CDR3 is TGTGCCAGCAGTTTAACGGCGGCCCGCACAGATACGCAGTATTTT.

The table lists this clonotype with many counts. The DNA of the CDR3 is TGTGCCAGCAGTTTATTCAAGGAGAACACTGAAGCTTTCTTT. Translated, it gives CASSLFKENTEAFF. The V gene is TRBV28, the J gene TRBJ1-1, with no clear D. Looked up from germline, CDR1 is MDHEN and CDR2 is SYDVKM. This CDR3 is 14 amino acids long. Trimming left V 1 base short and J 1 base short, with 7 bases between.

This clonotype was seen ten or more times. V and J are TRBV5-1 and TRBJ2-7; D possibly corresponds to TRBD2 (5 bases). Trimming took off 4 bases at V and 5 bases at J, with 16 bases between the two ends. This CDR3 region has 14 residues. CDR1 SGHRS and CDR2 YFSETQ come from the germline V gene. CDR3 sequence reads: CASSPSQRVDEQYF. The CDR3 nucleotides are TGCGCCAGCAGCCCCAGCCAGAGGGTGGACGAGCAGTACTTC.

This clonotype was seen a handful of times. It may be a read error: a sequence one base away is much more abundant. This chain uses TRBV12-3 or TRBV12-4 with TRBJ1-1, with D unresolved. The CDR3 sequence is 13 residues long. For the CDR3, the DNA is TGTGCCAGCACCAAAACAGTGAACACTGAAGATTTCTTT. As protein: CASTKTVNTEDFF.

V gene TRBV5-1 combines with J gene TRBJ2-1; TRBD2 aligns across 10 bases. The J segment lost 0 bases and the V segment lost 4 bases, leaving 4 bases of the junction unmatched. This CDR3 comprises 16 residues. Germline V gene data show CDR1 as SGHRS and CDR2 as YFSETQ. DNA of the CDR3: TGCGCCAGCAGCGGACTAGCGGATAGCTCCTACAATGAGCAGTTCTTC. Amino acid sequence: CASSGLADSSYNEQFF.

The CDR3 reads CASSLFSESATEAFF. CDR3 bases: TGCGCCAGCAGCTTGTTTTCGGAATCGGCAACTGAAGCTTTCTTT. This chain uses TRBV5-1 with TRBJ1-1, with unresolved D. V was cut by 1 base and J by 5 bases, with 15 bases left in between. The germline CDR1 and CDR2 sequences are SGHRS and YFSETQ. The CDR3 is 15 amino acids. The entire variable domain, with the rest obtained from reference TRBV5-1 and TRBJ1-1, is as follows: KAGVTQTPRYLIKTRGQQVTLSCSPISGHRSVSWYQQTPGQGLQFLFEYFSETQRNKGNFPGRFSGRQFSNSRSEMNVSTLELGDSALYLCASSLFSESATEAFFGQGTRLTVV.

This clonotype was detected only a few times. V is TRBV7-2 and J is TRBJ2-3, with TRBD2 as a possible D gene (5 bases). The germline V gene has CDR1 SGHTA and CDR2 FQGNSA. The CDR3 length is 20 residues. Trimming removed 5 bases from V and 0 bases from J, with 27 bases in between. The CDR3 is CASSPRRRASRSSSTDTQYF. CDR3 coding DNA: TGTGCCAGCAGCCCCAGAAGGCGGGCCTCCAGGAGTTCTAGCACAGATACGCAGTATTTT.

Note on this clonotype: A clone one base away is much larger, so this may be a read error. V gene TRBV19 combines with J gene TRBJ2-2, with D unresolved. This CDR3 has 15 residues. CDR1 LNHDA and CDR2 SQIVND come from the germline V gene (reference sequence). The CDR3 DNA is TGTGCCAGTAGTAAGGCACCCCAAAACACCGTGGAGCTGTTTTTT. Residues: CASSKAPQNTVELFF. Drawing the rest from reference TRBV19 and TRBJ2-2, the complete variable domain is DGGITQSPKYLFRKEGQNVTLSCEQNLNHDAMYWYRQDPGQGLRLIYYSQIVNDFQKGDIAEGYSVSREKKESFPLTVTSAQKNPTAFYLCASSKAPQNTVELFFGEGSRLTVL.

This clonotype has ten or more counts. The rearrangement joins TRBV20-1 to TRBJ2-1; the match to TRBD2 covers 13 bases. CDR3 length: 15 residues. The germline gives CDR1 DFQATT, CDR2 SNEGSKA (reference sequence). The ends lost 5 bases at V and 4 bases at J; junction bases unmatched: 5. The CDR3 DNA reads TGCAGTGCTGAAACGGGACTAGCGGGGTACAATGAGCAGTTCTTC. This translates into CSAETGLAGYNEQFF.